This TCR beta chain was documented in a study of CXCR3-negative and CXCR3-positive naive CD8 T cells. Findings and limits, study-wide: For memory CD8+ cells diversity was much lower, but both naive subsets had comparably high diversity. Against CXCR3-negative naive cells, CXCR3-positive naive cells showed more hydrophobic TRB CDR3s.

Researchers prepared the TRB cDNA libraries using 5' RACE with UMI labels. No DNA is given; TCRdb re-called the 5' RACE reads and lists each CDR3 protein once. The repertoire shows some 9,600 distinct CDR3 sequences; the top ten hold over 0.8%. Germline CDR1 SGHNT, CDR2 YYREEE (reference sequence). The CDR3 is 15 amino acids. For this clonotype: Its specificity is unknown.

By phenotype, naive CD8+ T cells were CD45RO-CCR7+CD27+CD95-. Sequenced sample: naive CXCR3- CD8+ T cells from blood. Documented subset: CD45RO-CCR7+CD27+CD95- naive CD8+ T cells lacking CXCR3 (TNR3-). This sequence was found in a human donor in good health. Some clones in this sample may be carry-over from other donors' samples. The V call is TRBV5-4, the J call TRBJ2-5; TCRdb picks TRBD2, but there is no DNA to check that call. CDR3 region: CASSLPLADQETQYF.